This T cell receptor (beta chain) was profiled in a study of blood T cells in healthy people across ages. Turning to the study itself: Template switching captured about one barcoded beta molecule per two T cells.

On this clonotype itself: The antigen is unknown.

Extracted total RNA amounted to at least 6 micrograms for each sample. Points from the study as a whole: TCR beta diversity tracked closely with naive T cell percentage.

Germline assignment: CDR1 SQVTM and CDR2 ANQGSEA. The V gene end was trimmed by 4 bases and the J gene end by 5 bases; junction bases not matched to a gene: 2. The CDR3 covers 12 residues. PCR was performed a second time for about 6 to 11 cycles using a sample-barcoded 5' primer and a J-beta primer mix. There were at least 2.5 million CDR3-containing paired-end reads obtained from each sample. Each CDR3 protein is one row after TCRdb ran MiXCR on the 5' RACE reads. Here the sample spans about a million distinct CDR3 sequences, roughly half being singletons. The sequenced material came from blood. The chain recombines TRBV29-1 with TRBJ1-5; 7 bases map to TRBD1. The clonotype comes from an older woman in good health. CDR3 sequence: CSVGQGDQPQHF. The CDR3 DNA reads TGCAGCGTTGGGCAGGGGGATCAGCCCCAGCATTTT.